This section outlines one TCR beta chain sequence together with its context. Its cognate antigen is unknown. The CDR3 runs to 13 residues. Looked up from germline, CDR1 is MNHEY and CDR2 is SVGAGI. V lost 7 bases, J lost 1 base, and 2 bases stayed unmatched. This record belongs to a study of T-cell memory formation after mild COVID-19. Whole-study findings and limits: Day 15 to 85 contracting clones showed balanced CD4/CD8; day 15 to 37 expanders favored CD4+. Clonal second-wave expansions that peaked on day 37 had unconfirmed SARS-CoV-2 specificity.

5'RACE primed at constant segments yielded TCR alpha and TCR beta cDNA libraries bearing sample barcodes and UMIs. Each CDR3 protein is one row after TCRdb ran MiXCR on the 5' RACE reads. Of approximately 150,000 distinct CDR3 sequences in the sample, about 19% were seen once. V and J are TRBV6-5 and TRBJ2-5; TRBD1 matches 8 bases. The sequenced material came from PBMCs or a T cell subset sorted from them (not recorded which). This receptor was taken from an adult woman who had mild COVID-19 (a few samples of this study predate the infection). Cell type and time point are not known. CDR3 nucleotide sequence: TGTGCCAGCACAACAGGGGGCCAAGAGACCCAGTACTTC. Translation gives CASTTGGQETQYF.